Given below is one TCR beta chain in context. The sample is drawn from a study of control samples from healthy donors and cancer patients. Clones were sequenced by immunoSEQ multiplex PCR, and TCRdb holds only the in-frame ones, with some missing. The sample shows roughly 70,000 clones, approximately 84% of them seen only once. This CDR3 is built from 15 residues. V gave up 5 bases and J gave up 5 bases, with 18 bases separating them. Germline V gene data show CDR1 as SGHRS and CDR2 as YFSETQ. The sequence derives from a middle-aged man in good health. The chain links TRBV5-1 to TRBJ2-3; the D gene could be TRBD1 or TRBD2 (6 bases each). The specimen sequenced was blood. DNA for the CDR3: TGCGCCAGCAGGGTAGCTGGGGGGCTGGGAGATACGCAGTATTTT. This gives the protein CASRVAGGLGDTQYF.